These 21 T cell receptor beta chains originate from one sample sequenced in a study of shared clonotypes between healthy human individuals. Assay: immunoSEQ multiplex PCR; the TCRdb copy retains only in-frame clones and omits some. The sample has about 1.5 million clones, roughly 96% seen once. Sequenced input: naive CD4+ T cells sorted from blood. Described subset: CD45RA+ positively selected. The receptors were gathered from a young man in good health.

The rearrangement joins TRBV6-1 to TRBJ1-3; D gene unclear. The V and J ends lost 4 bases and 0 bases respectively, with 7 bases between them. This CDR3 is built from 14 residues. Germline CDR1 is MNHNS and CDR2 is SASEGT. DNA for the CDR3: TGTGCCAGCAGTGCCATCATCTCTGGAAACACCATATATTTT. Encoded protein: CASSAIISGNTIYF.

The chain recombines TRBV5-1 with TRBJ2-7, with a tentative D call TRBD2 (5 bases). CDR3 length: 16 residues. V was clipped by 4 bases and J by 2 bases, with 19 bases between them. Germline CDR1 SGHRS, CDR2 YFSETQ. The CDR3 nucleotides read TGCGCCAGCAGCCAAGAGACTGGTCGGGGTACCTACGAGCAGTACTTC. It is translated as CASSQETGRGTYEQYF.

V usage is TRBV7-9 and J usage is TRBJ1-3; D uncertain. V lost 2 bases and J lost 2, with 10 bases in between. CDR1 SEHNR and CDR2 FQNEAQ come from the germline V gene (reference sequence). CDR3 length: 15 amino acids. The CDR3 nucleotides are TGTGCCAGCAGCTTAAAATATAGGCCTGGAAACACCATATATTTT. Translation: CASSLKYRPGNTIYF.

The chain combines TRBV27 with TRBJ1-4, with no clear D. The CDR3 runs 17 residues. V lost 5 bases to trimming and J lost 0 bases, with 16 bases between them. CDR1 MNHEY and CDR2 SMNVEV come from the germline V gene (reference sequence). CDR3 amino acids: CASSPRWLSATNEKLFF. The CDR3 coding sequence is TGTGCCAGCAGTCCCCGTTGGTTATCGGCAACTAATGAAAAACTGTTTTTT.

The chain uses TRBV7-9 and TRBJ1-2; tentative D call: TRBD1 (6 bases). The CDR3 length is 13 residues. Germline CDR1 SEHNR, CDR2 FQNEAQ (reference sequence). Between the trimmed V and J ends, which lost 5 bases and 4 bases, there was a span of 11 bases. The CDR3 sequence: CASSGTGSYGYTF. The CDR3 region has the DNA TGTGCCAGCAGCGGAACAGGGTCCTATGGCTACACCTTC.

The table lists this clone with a count of one. The genes are TRBV5-1 and TRBJ2-7; TRBD1 might be the D (6 bases). The V gene's germline CDR1 is SGHRS and CDR2 YFSETQ. The CDR3 length is 14 residues. V was trimmed by 4 bases and J by 2 bases, leaving 13 bases between them. CDR3 coding DNA: TGCGCCAGCAGCCCCGTCAGGGGAACCTACGAGCAGTACTTC. This codes for CASSPVRGTYEQYF.

The chain couples TRBV6-1 to TRBJ1-4, with D unresolved. The germline V and J ends were trimmed by 2 bases and 10 bases, with 11 bases remaining between them. The CDR3 has 13 amino acids. Germline CDR1 MNHNS, CDR2 SASEGT. CDR3 in amino acids: CASSEFGSVKLFF. The CDR3 bases are TGTGCCAGCAGTGAATTCGGATCAGTAAAACTGTTTTTT.

J is TRBJ2-1 and V is TRBV28, with TRBD2 matching over 13 bases. The CDR3 has 15 residues. In germline, CDR1 is MDHEN, CDR2 SYDVKM. Losses at the gene ends were 6 bases for V and 6 bases for J; bases not matched to a gene: 5. CDR3 loop: CASRLRLAGGNEQFF. CDR3 coding DNA: TGTGCCAGCAGACTTCGACTAGCGGGAGGCAATGAGCAGTTCTTC. Drawing the rest from reference TRBV28 and TRBJ2-1, the complete variable domain is DVKVTQSSRYLVKRTGEKVFLECVQDMDHENMFWYRQDPGLGLRLIYFSYDVKMKEKGDIPEGYSVSREKKERFSLILESASTNQTSMYLCASRLRLAGGNEQFFGPGTRLTVL.

V gene TRBV7-2 combines with J gene TRBJ1-1; TRBD1 agrees at 7 bases. The junction had 6 bases not matched to a gene; V was cut back by 5 bases and J by 0 bases. This CDR3 spans 15 amino acids. Germline loops: CDR1 SGHTA, CDR2 FQGNSA. The DNA for the CDR3 is TGTGCCAGCAGCCCAACCGGGACAGTGAACACTGAAGCTTTCTTT. Amino acids: CASSPTGTVNTEAFF.

The rearrangement uses TRBV5-1 and TRBJ1-1; possibly TRBD1 for D (5 bases). Trimming left V 2 bases short and J 10 bases short, with 9 bases between. This CDR3 contains 11 residues. Germline CDR1 is SGHRS and CDR2 is YFSETQ. The CDR3 coding sequence is TGCGCCAGCAGCTTATCAGGGAGAGCTTTCTTT. This encodes CASSLSGRAFF.

The chain joins TRBV28 to TRBJ2-2; 9 bases line up with TRBD2. Germline lookup yields CDR1 MDHEN and CDR2 SYDVKM. The CDR3 is 16 residues long. Losses at the gene ends were 4 bases for V and 4 bases for J; bases not matched to a gene: 7. CDR3 region: CASSSLGSGGTGELFF. CDR3 nucleotides: TGTGCCAGCAGTTCCCTAGGTAGCGGGGGCACCGGGGAGCTGTTTTTT.

The chain combines TRBV6-1 with TRBJ2-7, with 9 bases identical to TRBD1. The CDR3 extends over 15 amino acids. Germline CDR1 is MNHNS and CDR2 is SASEGT. J lost 3 bases, V lost 5 bases, and 8 bases had no gene match. The CDR3 loop is CASSPSDRGVYEQYF. DNA of the CDR3: TGTGCCAGCAGTCCATCCGACAGGGGGGTCTACGAGCAGTACTTC.

The rearrangement links TRBV6-5 to TRBJ1-5; D possibly corresponds to TRBD1 (6 bases). CDR3 size: 16 residues. Germline-derived CDR1 and CDR2 are MNHEY and SVGAGI. V dropped 0 bases and J dropped 6 bases, with 15 bases sitting between them. CDR3 sequence: CASSYSRTGGGQPQHF. CDR3 bases: TGTGCCAGCAGTTACTCCCGCACTGGGGGCGGTCAGCCCCAGCATTTT.

This chain uses TRBV19 with TRBJ1-2, with D perhaps TRBD1 (5 bases). The germline gives CDR1 LNHDA, CDR2 SQIVND (reference sequence). Trimming took off 10 bases at V and 1 base at J, with 22 bases between the two ends. This CDR3 is built from 16 residues. The CDR3 nucleotides are TGTGCCACCCTAAAGTGGGGGACGGACCTTAACTATGGCTACACCTTC. Its translation: CATLKWGTDLNYGYTF.

The chain recombines TRBV9 with TRBJ2-2; 7 bases line up with TRBD1. V lost 3 bases and J lost 4; bases outside the gene matches: 3. Looked up from germline, CDR1 is SGDLS and CDR2 is YYNGEE. The CDR3 totals 14 residues. CDR3 sequence reads: CASSAGTVTGELFF. CDR3 sequence (DNA): TGTGCCAGCAGCGCCGGGACAGTCACCGGGGAGCTGTTTTTT.

This sequence joins TRBV27 and TRBJ2-7, with D perhaps TRBD1 (6 bases). Trimming took off 4 bases at V and 6 bases at J, with 19 bases between the two ends. The CDR3 spans 15 residues. The germline V gene has CDR1 MNHEY and CDR2 SMNVEV (reference sequence). CDR3 region: CASSSAARGNSEQYF. For the CDR3, the DNA is TGTGCCAGCAGTTCAGCTGCCAGGGGTAATAGCGAGCAGTACTTC.

This chain joins TRBV7-6 and TRBJ1-2; D remains ambiguous. The ends were cut back, 4 bases at V and 0 bases at J, with 15 bases in the middle. The V gene's germline CDR1 is SGHVS and CDR2 FNYEAQ. The CDR3 runs 16 residues. CDR3 nucleotide sequence: TGTGCCAGCAGCTACCGCAGAACCGGAGCTAACTATGGCTACACCTTC. It yields the protein CASSYRRTGANYGYTF.

The V call is TRBV10-3, the J call TRBJ2-7; tentative D call: TRBD2 (5 bases). Trimming removed 1 base from V and 3 bases from J, with 22 bases in between. This CDR3 is 18 amino acids long. The germline V gene has CDR1 ENHRY and CDR2 SYGVKD. CDR3 region: CAISEWGTRGPSNYEQYF. CDR3 nucleotides: TGTGCCATCAGTGAGTGGGGTACCAGAGGGCCAAGCAACTACGAGCAGTACTTC.

This clone was counted a single time. CDR3 loop: CASSVLGYEQYF. The CDR3 nucleotides read TGTGCCAGCAGCGTATTAGGCTACGAGCAGTACTTC. V usage is TRBV6-6 and J usage is TRBJ2-7; D unresolved. CDR1 MNHNY and CDR2 SVGAGI come from the germline V gene (reference sequence). The CDR3 consists of 12 residues. The V end was cut by 6 bases, the J end by 3 bases, with 9 bases between.

This chain links TRBV6-5 with TRBJ1-4, with D tentatively TRBD1 (6 bases). Germline V lookup: CDR1 MNHEY, CDR2 SVGAGI. CDR3 length: 16 amino acids. With 4 bases removed from V and 9 bases from J, the gap between germline ends came to 21 bases. The CDR3 region has the DNA TGTGCCAGCAGTTTCTCGGGGGCGGGACAAAATAAAAAACTGTTTTTT. It yields the protein CASSFSGAGQNKKLFF.

The genes are TRBV6-1 and TRBJ1-5; perhaps TRBD1 as D (6 bases). Germline loops: CDR1 MNHNS, CDR2 SASEGT. The CDR3 length is 14 residues. Trimming cost V 4 bases and J 4 bases, with 11 bases left between them. CDR3 in DNA: TGTGCCAGCAGTGTCCGGGACATTAATCAGCCCCAGCATTTT. Encoded protein: CASSVRDINQPQHF.